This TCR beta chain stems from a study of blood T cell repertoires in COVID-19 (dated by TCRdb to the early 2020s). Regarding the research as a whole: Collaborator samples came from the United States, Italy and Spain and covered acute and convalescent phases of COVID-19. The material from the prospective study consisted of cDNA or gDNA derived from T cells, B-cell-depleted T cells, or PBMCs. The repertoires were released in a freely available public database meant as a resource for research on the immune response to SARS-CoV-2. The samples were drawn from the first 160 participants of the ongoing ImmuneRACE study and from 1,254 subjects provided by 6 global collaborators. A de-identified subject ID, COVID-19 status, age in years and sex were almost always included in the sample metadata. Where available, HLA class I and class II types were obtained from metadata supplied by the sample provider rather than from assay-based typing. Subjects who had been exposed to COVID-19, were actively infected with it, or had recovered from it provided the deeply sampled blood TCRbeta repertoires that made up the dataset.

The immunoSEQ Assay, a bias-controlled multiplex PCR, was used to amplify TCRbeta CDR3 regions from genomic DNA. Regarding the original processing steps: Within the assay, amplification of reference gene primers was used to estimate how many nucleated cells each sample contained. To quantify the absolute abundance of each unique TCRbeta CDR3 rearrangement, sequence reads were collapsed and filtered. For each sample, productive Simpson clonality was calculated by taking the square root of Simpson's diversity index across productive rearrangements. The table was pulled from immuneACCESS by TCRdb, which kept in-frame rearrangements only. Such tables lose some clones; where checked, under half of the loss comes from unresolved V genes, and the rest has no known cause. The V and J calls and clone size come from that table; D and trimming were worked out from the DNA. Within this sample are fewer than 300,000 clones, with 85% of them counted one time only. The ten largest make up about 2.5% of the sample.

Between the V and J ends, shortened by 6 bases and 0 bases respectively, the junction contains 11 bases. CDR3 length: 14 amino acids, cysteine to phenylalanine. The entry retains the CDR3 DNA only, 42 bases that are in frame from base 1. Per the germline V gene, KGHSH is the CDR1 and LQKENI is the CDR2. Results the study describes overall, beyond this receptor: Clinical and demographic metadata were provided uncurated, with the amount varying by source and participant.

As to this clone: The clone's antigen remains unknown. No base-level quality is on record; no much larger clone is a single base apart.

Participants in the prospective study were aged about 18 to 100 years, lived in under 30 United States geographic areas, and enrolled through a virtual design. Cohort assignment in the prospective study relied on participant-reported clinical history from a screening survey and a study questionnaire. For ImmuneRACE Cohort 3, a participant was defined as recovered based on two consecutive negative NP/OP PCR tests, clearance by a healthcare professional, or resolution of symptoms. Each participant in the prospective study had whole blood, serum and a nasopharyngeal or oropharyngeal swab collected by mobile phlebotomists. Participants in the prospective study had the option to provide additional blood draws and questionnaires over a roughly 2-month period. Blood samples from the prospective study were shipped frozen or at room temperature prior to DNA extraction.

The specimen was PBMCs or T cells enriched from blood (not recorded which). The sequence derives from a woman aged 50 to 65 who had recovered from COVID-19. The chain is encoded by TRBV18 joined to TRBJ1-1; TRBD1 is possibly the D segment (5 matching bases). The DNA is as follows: TGTGCCAGCTCGCAACAGGATATGAACACTGAAGCTTTCTTT. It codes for CASSQQDMNTEAFF.